The 5 T cell receptor beta chains in this list originate from one sample, sequenced in a study of breast tumors, draining lymph nodes, adjacent tissues. TCRdb called the multiplex PCR reads again in MiXCR, with one record for every CDR3 protein. The table records approximately 140,000 distinct CDR3 sequences, 32% of them present only once. Breast cancer patients provided tissue from their axillary draining lymph nodes. The sequencing input was axillary lymph node tissue. The receptors derive from a female donor with breast cancer. Some clones in this sample may be carry-over from other donors' samples.

On this clonotype: An end of the junction differs from the germline gene, which may be a read error. V is TRBV3-1 and J is TRBJ2-5; D possibly corresponds to TRBD2 (6 bases). The CDR3 extends over 12 amino acids. The germline V gene encodes CDR1 LGHDT and CDR2 YNNKEL (reference sequence). The CDR3 DNA sequence: TGCGCCAGCAGCCTGTGGACTAAGACCCAGTACTTC. As protein: CASSLWTKTQYF.

Many counts were recorded for this clonotype. The chain uses TRBV27 and TRBJ2-7; D unclear. V was clipped by 7 bases and J by 1 base, with 20 bases between them. The CDR3 has 16 residues. Germline values: CDR1 MNHEY, CDR2 SMNVEV (reference sequence). The CDR3 loop is CASTRSGQGRSYEQYF. DNA for the CDR3: TGTGCCAGCACCAGATCGGGCCAAGGGCGGTCCTACGAGCAGTACTTC.

The chain uses TRBV6-6 and TRBJ1-1; D is perhaps TRBD1 (6 bases). The ends were cut back, 4 bases at V and 4 bases at J, with 16 bases in the middle. Germline-derived CDR1 and CDR2 are MNHNY and SVGAGI (reference sequence). This CDR3 comprises 15 residues. The CDR3 region is CASSFKPGDGTEAFF. The CDR3 DNA follows: TGTGCCAGCAGTTTCAAACCAGGGGACGGCACTGAAGCTTTCTTT.

Concerning this clonotype itself: A much larger clonotype is one base distant, so this may be a read error. This chain joins TRBV6-6 and TRBJ1-6; D is possibly TRBD1 (5 bases). The ends were cut back, 5 bases at V and 0 bases at J, with 20 bases in the middle. Germline CDR1 reads MNHNY; CDR2 reads SVGAGI (reference sequence). The CDR3 loop spans 19 amino acids. Written as DNA, the CDR3 is TGTGCCAGCAGTCCAACCGCCTTATACAGGAGCTCCTATAATTCACCCCTCCACTTT. It is translated as CASSPTALYRSSYNSPLHF.

In DNA form, the CDR3 reads TGTGCCAGCAGTGAAATTGGGGACCGGGGAGCTTTCTTT. This codes for CASSEIGDRGAFF. V is TRBV6-1 and J is TRBJ1-1, with TRBD1 as a possible D gene (5 bases). Germline CDR1 and CDR2: MNHNS and SASEGT. Between the trimmed V and J ends, which lost 2 bases and 10 bases, there was a span of 14 bases. This CDR3 has 13 residues.